These 5 T cell receptor beta chains were sequenced from one sample in a study of shared clonotypes between healthy human individuals. Repertoires were generated with immunoSEQ multiplex PCR, while TCRdb's copy carries only in-frame clones and drops some. This table holds 2 million to 3 million clones, 80% to 95% found once. Sequences were obtained from naive CD4+ T cells from PBMCs. The sample's subset: CD45RA+ positively selected. The receptors shown here come from a man between 18 and 29 years old in good health. Some clones in this sample may be carry-over from other donors' samples.

This clone was counted only a few times. CDR3 in amino acids: CASSLAGTGIYEQYF. Written as DNA, the CDR3 is TGTGCCAGCAGCTTAGCCGGGACAGGGATCTACGAGCAGTACTTC. This rearrangement joins TRBV7-6 to TRBJ2-7; 9 bases align to TRBD1. Germline CDR1 SGHVS, CDR2 FNYEAQ. Unmatched junction bases numbered 3, after V lost 0 bases and J lost 3 bases. CDR3 size: 15 residues. Together with reference TRBV7-6 and TRBJ2-7, the CDR3 gives the full variable domain: GAGVSQSPRYKVTKRGQDVALRCDPISGHVSLYWYRQALGQGPEFLTYFNYEAQQDKSGLPNDRFSAERPEGSISTLTIQRTEQRDSAMYRCASSLAGTGIYEQYFGPGTRLTVT.

As regards this clone: Within the sample, other DNA sequences also encode this same CDR3. The CDR3 sequence: CASSWSGSRNTIYF. CDR3 nucleotide sequence: TGTGCCAGCAGCTGGTCAGGGTCCAGAAACACCATATATTTT. J is TRBJ1-3 and V is TRBV11-2, with a weak D call TRBD1 (5 bases). Germline lookup yields CDR1 SGHAT and CDR2 FQNNGV. CDR3 length: 14 amino acids. V was cut by 4 bases and J by 5 bases, with 12 bases left in between.

The V and J genes are TRBV21-1 and TRBJ1-4; whether TRBD1, the table's D call, matches the DNA was not checked. TRBV21-1 is labeled a pseudogene. The CDR3 consists of 16 residues. The DNA for the CDR3 is TGTGCCAGCAGCAAAGCAGGAGGGGGCCAGGGAGAAAAACTGTTTTTT. This encodes CASSKAGGGQGEKLFF.

The V gene is TRBV5-4, the J gene TRBJ2-2; 9 nucleotides match TRBD1. Germline-derived CDR1 and CDR2 are SGHNT and YYREEE (reference sequence). V lost 0 bases, J lost 4 bases, and 4 bases stayed unmatched. This CDR3 contains 16 residues. In nucleotides, the CDR3 is TGTGCCAGCAGCTTGGGGACAGGGGCTAGCACCGGGGAGCTGTTTTTT. This gives the protein CASSLGTGASTGELFF.

The chain has TRBV5-1 and TRBJ1-1, with a weak D call TRBD1 (5 bases). Germline V gives CDR1 SGHRS, CDR2 YFSETQ. V was shortened by 6 bases and J by 4 bases, with 13 bases between the two germline ends. The CDR3 loop spans 13 amino acids. CDR3 DNA: TGCGCCAGCACGAATCCGGGGGGCACTGAAGCTTTCTTT. Its translation: CASTNPGGTEAFF.